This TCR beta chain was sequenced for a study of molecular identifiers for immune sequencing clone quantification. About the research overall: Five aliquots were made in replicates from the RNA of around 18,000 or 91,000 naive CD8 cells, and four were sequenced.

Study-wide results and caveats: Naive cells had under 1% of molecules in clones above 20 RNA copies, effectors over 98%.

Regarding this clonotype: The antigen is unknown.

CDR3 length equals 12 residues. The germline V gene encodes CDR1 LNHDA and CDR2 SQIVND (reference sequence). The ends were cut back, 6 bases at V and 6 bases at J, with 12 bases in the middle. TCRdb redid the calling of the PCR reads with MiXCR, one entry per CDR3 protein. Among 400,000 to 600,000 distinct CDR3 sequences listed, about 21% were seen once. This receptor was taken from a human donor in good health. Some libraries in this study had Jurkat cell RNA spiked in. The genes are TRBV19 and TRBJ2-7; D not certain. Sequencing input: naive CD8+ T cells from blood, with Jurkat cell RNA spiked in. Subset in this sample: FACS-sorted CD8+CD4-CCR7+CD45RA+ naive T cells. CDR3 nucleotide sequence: TGTGCCAGTAGGAATGGAGCGTCCGAGCAGTACTTC. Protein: CASRNGASEQYF.